Listed below are T cell receptor beta chains from one sample, sequenced in a study of T cell responses to AZD1222 COVID-19 vaccine. Assay used: immunoSEQ multiplex PCR; TCRdb lists only in-frame clones, some missing. The repertoire consists of tens of thousands of clones, with about 90% occurring once and the leading ten covering around 5.8%. Here the sequenced sample was peripheral blood, taken on day 0 of AZD1222 vaccination. All receptors derive from an adult in good health. CDR3s include the opening cysteine and the closing phenylalanine or tryptophan. A D gene is named only where the DNA matches it firmly. Part of the rows lack a size; the others show once, few, many or a class for expanded clones.

J gene: TRBJ1-5; V gene: TRBV19; D gene: TRBD1; clone size: .; CDR3 DNA: TGTGCCAGTAGTTTCGACAGGGGAATCGGTAACAATCAGCCCCAGCATTTT; CDR3 protein: CASSFDRGIGNNQPQHF
J gene: TRBJ2-1; V gene: TRBV11-2; D gene: TRBD2; clone size: .; CDR3 DNA: TGTGCCAGCAGCTTATTCGGCGGGGGTAACAATGAGCAGTTCTTC; CDR3 protein: CASSLFGGGNNEQFF
J gene: TRBJ2-1; V gene: TRBV27; D gene: TRBD1; clone size: .; CDR3 DNA: TGTGCCAGCAGTTCCCTTACAGGGGCGCCCTACAATGAGCAGTTCTTC; CDR3 protein: CASSSLTGAPYNEQFF
J gene: TRBJ2-3; V gene: TRBV24-1; D gene: .; clone size: .; CDR3 DNA: TGTGCCACCAGTGATCCGCGGAGCACAGATACGCAGTATTTT; CDR3 protein: CATSDPRSTDTQYF
J gene: TRBJ1-1; V gene: TRBV7-2; D gene: .; clone size: .; CDR3 DNA: TGTGCCAGCAGCTTAGAGGCACGCCTGGAAGCTTTCTTT; CDR3 protein: CASSLEARLEAFF
J gene: TRBJ2-4; V gene: TRBV4-3; D gene: .; clone size: .; CDR3 DNA: TGCGCCAGCAGCCAAGATTTAGACGTAGCCAAAAACATTCAGTACTTC; CDR3 protein: CASSQDLDVAKNIQYF
J gene: TRBJ1-2; V gene: TRBV4-2; D gene: TRBD1; clone size: .; CDR3 DNA: TGTGCCAGCAGCGAGGACAGGGGATACTATGGCTACACCTTC; CDR3 protein: CASSEDRGYYGYTF
J gene: TRBJ1-5; V gene: TRBV6-5; D gene: .; clone size: .; CDR3 DNA: TGTGCCAGCCGAGAGTACACCGGCAATCAGCCCCAGCATTTT; CDR3 protein: CASREYTGNQPQHF
J gene: TRBJ1-1; V gene: TRBV11-3; D gene: .; clone size: .; CDR3 DNA: TGTGCCAGCAGCTTATCAGGGGCACGACCGCTGAAGAACACTGAAGCTTTCTTT; CDR3 protein: CASSLSGARPLKNTEAFF
J gene: TRBJ1-4; V gene: TRBV7-9; D gene: .; clone size: .; CDR3 DNA: TGTGCCAGCAGCTTAGCAGGGGGATCTAATGAAAAACTGTTTTTT; CDR3 protein: CASSLAGGSNEKLFF
J gene: TRBJ2-3; V gene: TRBV5-1; D gene: .; clone size: .; CDR3 DNA: TGCGCCAGCACCTGGGGGATGAGCACAGATACGCAGTATTTT; CDR3 protein: CASTWGMSTDTQYF
J gene: TRBJ1-1; V gene: TRBV19; D gene: .; clone size: .; CDR3 DNA: TGTGCCAGTAGTAGTTACAGGTCGAGCACTGAAGCTTTCTTT; CDR3 protein: CASSSYRSSTEAFF
J gene: TRBJ1-2; V gene: TRBV6-1; D gene: .; clone size: .; CDR3 DNA: TGTGCCAGCAGTGAAGCGCGAGGGTTGGTTGGGAACTATGGCTACACCTTC; CDR3 protein: CASSEARGLVGNYGYTF
J gene: TRBJ1-5; V gene: TRBV18; D gene: TRBD1; clone size: .; CDR3 DNA: TGTGCCAGCTCACCTGGGACAGTCAATCAGCCCCAGCATTTT; CDR3 protein: CASSPGTVNQPQHF
J gene: TRBJ2-7; V gene: TRBV7-8; D gene: .; clone size: once; CDR3 DNA: TGTGCCAGCAGCTTCGAAACTTACGAGCAGTACTTC; CDR3 protein: CASSFETYEQYF
J gene: TRBJ1-1; V gene: TRBV4-1; D gene: TRBD1; clone size: .; CDR3 DNA: TGCGCCAGCAGCCGTTTAAACAGGGGGCGAGGTGAAGCTTTCTTT; CDR3 protein: CASSRLNRGRGEAFF
J gene: TRBJ2-7; V gene: TRBV29-1; D gene: .; clone size: once; CDR3 DNA: TGCAGCGTTGAAGGACGCGGGGAGCAGTACTTC; CDR3 protein: CSVEGRGEQYF
J gene: TRBJ1-1; V gene: TRBV20-1; D gene: .; clone size: .; CDR3 DNA: TGCAGTGCTAGGGGGACGGAAGCTTTCTTT; CDR3 protein: CSARGTEAFF
J gene: TRBJ1-1; V gene: TRBV12-5; D gene: .; clone size: large; CDR3 DNA: TGTGCTAGTGGTTTAATAACAGAGCTTATGAACACTGAAGCTTTCTTT; CDR3 protein: CASGLITELMNTEAFF
J gene: TRBJ2-2; V gene: TRBV11-3; D gene: .; clone size: .; CDR3 DNA: TGTGCCAGCAGCCTGGTCGGAGGGGCCGGCACCGGGGAGCTGTTTTTT; CDR3 protein: CASSLVGGAGTGELFF
J gene: TRBJ2-1; V gene: TRBV12-3/TRBV12-4; D gene: .; clone size: .; CDR3 DNA: TGTGCCAGTCAGTTGGTGTATGAGCAGTTCTTC; CDR3 protein: CASQLVYEQFF
J gene: TRBJ1-2; V gene: TRBV5-1; D gene: .; clone size: .; CDR3 DNA: TGCGCCAGCAGCTCCGAGGGAACGGGTGGCTACACCTTC; CDR3 protein: CASSSEGTGGYTF
J gene: TRBJ1-1; V gene: TRBV11-2; D gene: .; clone size: .; CDR3 DNA: TGTGCCAGCATTACTATCACGGACACTGAAGCTTTCTTT; CDR3 protein: CASITITDTEAFF
J gene: TRBJ1-1; V gene: TRBV16; D gene: .; clone size: .; CDR3 DNA: TGTGCCAGCAGCAATATACTGAACACTGAAGCTTTCTTT; CDR3 protein: CASSNILNTEAFF